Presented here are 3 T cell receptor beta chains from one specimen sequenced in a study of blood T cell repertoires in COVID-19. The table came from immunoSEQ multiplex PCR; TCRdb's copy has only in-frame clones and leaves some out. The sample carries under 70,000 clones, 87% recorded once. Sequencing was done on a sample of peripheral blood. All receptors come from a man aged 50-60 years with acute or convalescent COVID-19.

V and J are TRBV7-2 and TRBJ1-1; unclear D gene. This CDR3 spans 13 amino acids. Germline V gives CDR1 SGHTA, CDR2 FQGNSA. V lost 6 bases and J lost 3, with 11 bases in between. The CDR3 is CASSRRADTEAFF. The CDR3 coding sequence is TGTGCCAGCAGTCGGCGGGCGGACACTGAAGCTTTCTTT.

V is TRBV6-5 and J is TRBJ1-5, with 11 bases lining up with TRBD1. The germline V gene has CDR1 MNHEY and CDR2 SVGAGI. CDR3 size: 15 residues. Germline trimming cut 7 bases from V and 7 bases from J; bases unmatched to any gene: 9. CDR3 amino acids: CASTPGQGADQPQHF. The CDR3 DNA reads TGTGCCAGCACCCCCGGACAGGGGGCCGACCAGCCCCAGCATTTT.

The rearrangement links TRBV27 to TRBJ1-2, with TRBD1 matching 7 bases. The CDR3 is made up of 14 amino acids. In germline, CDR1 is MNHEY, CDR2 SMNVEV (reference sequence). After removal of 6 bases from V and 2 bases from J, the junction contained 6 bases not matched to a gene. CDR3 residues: CASSSRGANYGYTF. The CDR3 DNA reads TGTGCCAGCAGCAGCAGGGGGGCGAACTATGGCTACACCTTC.